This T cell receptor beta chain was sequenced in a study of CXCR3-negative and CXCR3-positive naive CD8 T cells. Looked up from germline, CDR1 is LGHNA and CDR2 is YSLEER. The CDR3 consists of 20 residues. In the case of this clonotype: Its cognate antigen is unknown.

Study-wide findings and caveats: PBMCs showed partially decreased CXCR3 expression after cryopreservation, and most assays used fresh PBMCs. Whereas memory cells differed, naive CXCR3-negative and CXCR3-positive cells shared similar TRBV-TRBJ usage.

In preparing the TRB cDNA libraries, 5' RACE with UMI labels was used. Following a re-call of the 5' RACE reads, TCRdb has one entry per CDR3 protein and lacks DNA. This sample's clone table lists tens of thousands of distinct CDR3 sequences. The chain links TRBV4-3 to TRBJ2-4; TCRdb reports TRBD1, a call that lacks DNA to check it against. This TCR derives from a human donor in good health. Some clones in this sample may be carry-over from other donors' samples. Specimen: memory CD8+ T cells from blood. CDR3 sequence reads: CASSQDGPGLELRAKNIQYF.